This T cell receptor beta chain originates from a study of blood T cell repertoires in COVID-19. Background on the study: The analysed material was cDNA or gDNA that came from T cells, B-cell-depleted T cells, or PBMCs.

The CDR3 covers 15 residues. Trimming removed 9 bases from V and 5 bases from J; junction bases left unmatched: 10. Germline-derived CDR1 and CDR2 are LNHDA and SQIVND (reference sequence). This clone was seen more than once but under ten times. Authors' processing steps: Amplification with reference gene primers provided the estimates of nucleated cell counts. Profiled with immunoSEQ multiplex PCR; TCRdb holds only in-frame clones, not every one. V and J calls and clone size are given by that table; D and trimming were obtained from the DNA. This sample yields over 300,000 clones, of which about 90% are seen a single time; roughly 6.5% belongs to the top ten.

Sequenced material: peripheral blood. The receptor comes from a man younger than 30 who had recovered from COVID-19. The V gene is TRBV19, the J gene TRBJ2-7, with 13 positions matching TRBD2. The DNA of the CDR3 is TGTGCCAGCTCGGGACTAGCGGGAAACCTCCACGAGCAGTACTTC. Amino acids: CASSGLAGNLHEQYF.